This T cell receptor beta chain was recorded in a study of cytotoxic CD8 clonotypes in ibrutinib-treated CLL. Germline CDR1 reads LGHNA; CDR2 reads YSLEER. This CDR3 is built from 16 residues. Trimming pared 0 bases from V and 1 base from J, leaving 11 bases between. Produced via immunoSEQ multiplex PCR; TCRdb's table is partial and in-frame only. The sample includes under 200,000 clones, about four fifths of them seen just once. Material: PBMCs, obtained after 24 months of ibrutinib treatment. The chain joins TRBV4-3 to TRBJ2-3; D is tentatively TRBD1 or TRBD2 (6 bases each). This clonotype was sampled from a human donor with chronic lymphocytic leukemia. The CDR3 region is CASSQESRGGTDTQYF. DNA for the CDR3: TGCGCCAGCAGCCAAGAGAGTAGGGGGGGCACAGATACGCAGTATTTT.